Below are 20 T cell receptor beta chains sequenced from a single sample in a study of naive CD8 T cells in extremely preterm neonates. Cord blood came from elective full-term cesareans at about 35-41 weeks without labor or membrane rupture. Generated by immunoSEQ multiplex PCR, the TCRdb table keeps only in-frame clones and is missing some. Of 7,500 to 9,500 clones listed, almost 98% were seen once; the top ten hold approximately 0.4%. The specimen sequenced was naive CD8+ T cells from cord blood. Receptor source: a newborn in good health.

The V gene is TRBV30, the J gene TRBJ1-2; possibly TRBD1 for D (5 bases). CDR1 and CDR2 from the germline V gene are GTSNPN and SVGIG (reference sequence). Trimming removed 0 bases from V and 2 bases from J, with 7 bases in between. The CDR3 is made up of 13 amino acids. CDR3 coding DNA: TGTGCCTGGAGTGTAACAGGCAACTATGGCTACACCTTC. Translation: CAWSVTGNYGYTF.

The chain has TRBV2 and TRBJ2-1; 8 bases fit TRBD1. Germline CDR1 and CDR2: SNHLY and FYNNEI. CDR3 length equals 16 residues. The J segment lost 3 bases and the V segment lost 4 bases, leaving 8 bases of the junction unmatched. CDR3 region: CASSGTGKNYYNEQFF. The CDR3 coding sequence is TGTGCCAGCAGTGGGACAGGGAAAAACTACTACAATGAGCAGTTCTTC.

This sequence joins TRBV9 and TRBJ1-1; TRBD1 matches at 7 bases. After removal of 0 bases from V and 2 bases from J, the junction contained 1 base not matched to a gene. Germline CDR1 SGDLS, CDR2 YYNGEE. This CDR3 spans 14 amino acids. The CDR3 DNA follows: TGTGCCAGCAGCGTAGAGGGGGCAAACACTGAAGCTTTCTTT. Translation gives CASSVEGANTEAFF.

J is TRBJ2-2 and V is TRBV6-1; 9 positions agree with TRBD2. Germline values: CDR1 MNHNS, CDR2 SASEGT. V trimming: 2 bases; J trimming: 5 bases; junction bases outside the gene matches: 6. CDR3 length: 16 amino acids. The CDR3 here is CASSEWGLAETGELFF. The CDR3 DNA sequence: TGTGCCAGCAGTGAATGGGGACTAGCCGAAACCGGGGAGCTGTTTTTT.

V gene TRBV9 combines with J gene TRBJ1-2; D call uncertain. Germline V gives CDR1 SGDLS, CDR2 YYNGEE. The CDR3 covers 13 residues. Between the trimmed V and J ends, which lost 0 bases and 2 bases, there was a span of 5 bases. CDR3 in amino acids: CASSVAQNYGYTF. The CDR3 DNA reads TGTGCCAGCAGCGTAGCGCAGAACTATGGCTACACCTTC.

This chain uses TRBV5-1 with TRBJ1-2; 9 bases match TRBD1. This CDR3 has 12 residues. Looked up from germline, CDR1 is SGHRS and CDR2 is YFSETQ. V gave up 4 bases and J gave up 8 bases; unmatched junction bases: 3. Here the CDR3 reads CASSTTGGGYTF. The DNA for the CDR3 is TGCGCCAGCAGCACGACAGGGGGAGGCTACACCTTC.

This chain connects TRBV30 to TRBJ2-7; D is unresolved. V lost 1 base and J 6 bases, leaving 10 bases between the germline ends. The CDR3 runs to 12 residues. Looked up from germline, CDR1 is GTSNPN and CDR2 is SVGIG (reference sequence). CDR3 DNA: TGTGCCTGGAGTGAGGTTCAGGTCGAGCAGTACTTC. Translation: CAWSEVQVEQYF.

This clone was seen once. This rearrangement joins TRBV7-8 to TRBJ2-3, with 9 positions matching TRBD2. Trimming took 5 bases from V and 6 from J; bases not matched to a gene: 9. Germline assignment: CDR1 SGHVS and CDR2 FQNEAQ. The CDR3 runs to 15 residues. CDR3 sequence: CASSRLAGYRDTQYF. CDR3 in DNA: TGTGCCAGCAGCCGCCTAGCGGGGTACCGGGATACGCAGTATTTT.

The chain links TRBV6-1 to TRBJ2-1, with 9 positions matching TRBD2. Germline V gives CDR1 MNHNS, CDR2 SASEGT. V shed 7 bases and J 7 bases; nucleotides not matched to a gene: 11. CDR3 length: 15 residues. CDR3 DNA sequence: TGTGCCAGCACCCCTCTCTCGGCGGGGGGGAATGAGCAGTTCTTC. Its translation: CASTPLSAGGNEQFF.

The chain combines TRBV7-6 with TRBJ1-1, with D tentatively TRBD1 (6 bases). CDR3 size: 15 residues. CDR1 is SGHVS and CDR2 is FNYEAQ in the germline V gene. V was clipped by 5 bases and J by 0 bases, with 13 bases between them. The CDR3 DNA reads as TGTGCCAGCAGCGCCGTACAGGGCTTGAACACTGAAGCTTTCTTT. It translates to CASSAVQGLNTEAFF.

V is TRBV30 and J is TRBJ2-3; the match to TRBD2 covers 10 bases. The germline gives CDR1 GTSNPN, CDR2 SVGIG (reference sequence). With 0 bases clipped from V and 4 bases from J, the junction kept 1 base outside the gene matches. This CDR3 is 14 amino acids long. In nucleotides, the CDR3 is TGTGCCTGGAGTGTAGCGGGGGGGCCAGATACGCAGTATTTT. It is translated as CAWSVAGGPDTQYF.

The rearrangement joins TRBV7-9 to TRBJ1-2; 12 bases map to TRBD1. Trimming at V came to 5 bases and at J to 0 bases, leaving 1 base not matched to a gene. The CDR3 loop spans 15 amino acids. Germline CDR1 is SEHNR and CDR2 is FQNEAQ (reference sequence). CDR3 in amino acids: CASSGDRGPNYGYTF. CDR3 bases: TGTGCCAGCAGCGGGGACAGGGGGCCTAACTATGGCTACACCTTC.

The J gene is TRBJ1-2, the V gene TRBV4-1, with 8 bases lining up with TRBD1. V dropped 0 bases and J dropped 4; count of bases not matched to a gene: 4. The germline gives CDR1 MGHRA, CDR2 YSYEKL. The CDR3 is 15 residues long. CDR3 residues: CASSQDRGLGYGYTF. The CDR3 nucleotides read TGCGCCAGCAGCCAAGACAGGGGGCTTGGCTATGGCTACACCTTC.

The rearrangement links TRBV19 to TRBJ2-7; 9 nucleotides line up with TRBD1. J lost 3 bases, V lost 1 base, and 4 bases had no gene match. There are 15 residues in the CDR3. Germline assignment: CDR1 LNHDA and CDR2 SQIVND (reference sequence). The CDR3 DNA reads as TGTGCCAGTAGTATAGGACCGGGACAGGGCTACGAGCAGTACTTC. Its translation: CASSIGPGQGYEQYF.

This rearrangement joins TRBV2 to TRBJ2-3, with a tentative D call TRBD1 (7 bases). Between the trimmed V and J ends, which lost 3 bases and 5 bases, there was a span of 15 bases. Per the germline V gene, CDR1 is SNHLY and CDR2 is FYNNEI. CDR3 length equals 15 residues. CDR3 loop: CASSDARGAQDTQYF. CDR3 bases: TGTGCCAGCAGTGACGCCAGGGGGGCCCAAGATACGCAGTATTTT.

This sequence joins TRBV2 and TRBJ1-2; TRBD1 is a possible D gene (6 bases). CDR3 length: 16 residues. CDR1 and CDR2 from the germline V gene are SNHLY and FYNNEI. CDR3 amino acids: CLTRAHSGALNYGYTF. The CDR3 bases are TGTTTAACAAGGGCACACTCAGGGGCTCTAAACTATGGCTACACCTTC.

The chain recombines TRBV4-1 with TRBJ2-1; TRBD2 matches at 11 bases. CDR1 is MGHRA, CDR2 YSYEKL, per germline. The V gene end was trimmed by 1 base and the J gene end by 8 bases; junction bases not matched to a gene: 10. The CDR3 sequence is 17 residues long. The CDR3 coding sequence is TGCGCCAGCAGCCAAGTTTTAGCGGGGGGGCCTGTCGATGAGCAGTTCTTC. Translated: CASSQVLAGGPVDEQFF.

CDR3 sequence reads: CSAGVGTEAFF. CDR3 nucleotides: TGCAGTGCTGGTGTCGGCACTGAAGCTTTCTTT. V gene TRBV20-1 combines with J gene TRBJ1-1; D is undetermined. There are 11 residues in the CDR3. The germline V and J ends were trimmed by 5 bases and 4 bases, with 8 bases remaining between them. CDR1 and CDR2 from the germline V gene are DFQATT and SNEGSKA (reference sequence).

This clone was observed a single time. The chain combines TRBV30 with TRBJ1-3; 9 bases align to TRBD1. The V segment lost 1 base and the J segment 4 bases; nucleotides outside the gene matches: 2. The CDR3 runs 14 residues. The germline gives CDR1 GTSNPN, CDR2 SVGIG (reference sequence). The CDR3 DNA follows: TGTGCCTGGAGTGGGGACAGGGTCGGAAACACCATATATTTT. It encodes CAWSGDRVGNTIYF.

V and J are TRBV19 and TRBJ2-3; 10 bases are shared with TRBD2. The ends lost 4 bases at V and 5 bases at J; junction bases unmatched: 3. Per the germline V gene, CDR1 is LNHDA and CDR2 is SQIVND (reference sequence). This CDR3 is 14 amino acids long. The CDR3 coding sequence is TGTGCCAGTAGTACTAGCGGGGGAGGAGATACGCAGTATTTT. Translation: CASSTSGGGDTQYF.